This T cell receptor (beta chain) was found in a study of T-cell reconstitution after alpha-beta-depleted transplantation in children. The study, taken as a whole, reports: At day 60, the high TCRbeta diversity found in some patients originated from recipient T cells and thymic progenitors that had survived. Several hundred rapidly expanded clones from non-depleted graft cells reportedly supplied alpha-beta T cells about two months post-transplant. Once a year had passed after transplant, T-cell counts and diversity came mostly from newly produced T cells.

J lost 1 base, V lost 5 bases, and 5 bases had no gene match. The CDR3 covers 15 residues. Germline V gene data show CDR1 as LNHNV and CDR2 as YYDKDF (reference sequence). Unique molecular identifiers were used to barcode this TCRbeta library. From the PCR reads, TCRdb called clonotypes with MiXCR, one entry per CDR3 protein. This sample has around 960,000 distinct CDR3 sequences, with roughly 31% found just once. As concerns this clonotype: Its cognate antigen is unknown.

The sample was PBMCs, mostly from graft donor cells, taken 360 days after TCRalphabeta/CD19-depleted stem cell transplant. V and J are TRBV15 and TRBJ2-3; 8 nucleotides match TRBD1. The TCR sequence derives from a boy in the first two years of life who had a stem cell transplant for SCID, so the T cells may come from the graft donor. In DNA form, the CDR3 reads TGTGCCACCAGCTCACAGGGGGAGGGCACAGATACGCAGTATTTT. Its protein is CATSSQGEGTDTQYF.